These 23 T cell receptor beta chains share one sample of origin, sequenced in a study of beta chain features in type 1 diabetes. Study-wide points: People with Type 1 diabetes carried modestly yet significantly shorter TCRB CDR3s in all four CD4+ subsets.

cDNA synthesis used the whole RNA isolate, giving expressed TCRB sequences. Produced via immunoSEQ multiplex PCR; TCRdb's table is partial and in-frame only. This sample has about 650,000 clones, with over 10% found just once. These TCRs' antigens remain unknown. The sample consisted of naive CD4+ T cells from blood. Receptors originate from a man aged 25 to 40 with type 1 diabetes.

CDR3 loop: CASSLKDRGNYEQYF. The CDR3 DNA follows: TGTGCCAGCAGTTTGAAGGACAGGGGGAACTACGAGCAGTACTTC. The chain is built from TRBV6-5 and TRBJ2-7, with 10 bases that match TRBD1. The CDR3 runs 15 residues. Looked up from germline, CDR1 is MNHEY and CDR2 is SVGAGI. The V gene end was trimmed by 4 bases and the J gene end by 3 bases; junction bases not matched to a gene: 6.

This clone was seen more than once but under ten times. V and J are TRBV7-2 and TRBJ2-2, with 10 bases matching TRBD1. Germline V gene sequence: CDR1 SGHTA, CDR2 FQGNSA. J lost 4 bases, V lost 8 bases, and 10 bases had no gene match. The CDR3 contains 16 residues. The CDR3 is CASRHPTGGITGELFF. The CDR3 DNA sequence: TGTGCCAGCCGTCACCCGACAGGGGGCATCACCGGGGAGCTGTTTTTT. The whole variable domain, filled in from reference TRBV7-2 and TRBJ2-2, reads GAGVSQSPSNKVTEKGKDVELRCDPISGHTALYWYRQSLGQGLEFLIYFQGNSAPDKSGLPSDRFSAERTGGSVSTLTIQRTQQEDSAVYLCASRHPTGGITGELFFGEGSRLTVL.

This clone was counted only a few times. CDR3 sequence reads: CASSPGLQDTGELFF. The DNA of the CDR3 is TGTGCCAGCAGCCCGGGACTCCAAGACACCGGGGAGCTGTTTTTT. V usage is TRBV11-3 and J usage is TRBJ2-2; D might be TRBD2 (6 bases). Trimming removed 5 bases at V and 3 bases at J, with 13 bases between. The germline V gene encodes CDR1 SGHNT and CDR2 YENEEA. The CDR3 consists of 15 residues. Combining the CDR3 with reference TRBV11-3 and TRBJ2-2 gives the whole variable domain EAGVVQSPRYKIIEKKQPVAFWCNPISGHNTLYWYLQNLGQGPELLIRYENEEAVDDSQLPKDRFSAERLKGVDSTLKIQPAELGDSAVYLCASSPGLQDTGELFFGEGSRLTVL.

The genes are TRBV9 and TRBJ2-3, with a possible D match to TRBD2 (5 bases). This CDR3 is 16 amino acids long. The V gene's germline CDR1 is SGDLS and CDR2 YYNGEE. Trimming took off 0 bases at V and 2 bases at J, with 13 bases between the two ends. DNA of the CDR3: TGTGCCAGCAGCGTAGGCTTAGCGTCTTTCACAGATACGCAGTATTTT. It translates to CASSVGLASFTDTQYF.

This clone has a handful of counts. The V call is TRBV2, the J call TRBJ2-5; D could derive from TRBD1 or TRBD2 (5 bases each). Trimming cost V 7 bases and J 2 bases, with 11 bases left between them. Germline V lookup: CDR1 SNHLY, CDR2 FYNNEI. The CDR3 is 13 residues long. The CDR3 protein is CASIAGAQETQYF. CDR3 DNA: TGTGCCAGCATTGCCGGGGCACAAGAGACCCAGTACTTC.

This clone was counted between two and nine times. The CDR3 loop reads CAWSRESGANVLTF. The CDR3 DNA follows: TGTGCCTGGAGCCGGGAATCTGGGGCCAACGTCCTGACTTTC. V gene TRBV30 combines with J gene TRBJ2-6, with D possibly TRBD2 on 5 matching bases. Trimming left V 3 bases short and J 1 base short, with 7 bases between. This CDR3 region has 14 residues. The germline V gene has CDR1 GTSNPN and CDR2 SVGIG (reference sequence).

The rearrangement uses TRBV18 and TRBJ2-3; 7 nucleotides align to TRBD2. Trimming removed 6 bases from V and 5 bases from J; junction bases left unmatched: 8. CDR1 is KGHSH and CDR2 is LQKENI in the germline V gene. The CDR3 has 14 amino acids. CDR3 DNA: TGTGCCAGCTCTCTCACTAGCGACGAAGATACGCAGTATTTT. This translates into CASSLTSDEDTQYF.

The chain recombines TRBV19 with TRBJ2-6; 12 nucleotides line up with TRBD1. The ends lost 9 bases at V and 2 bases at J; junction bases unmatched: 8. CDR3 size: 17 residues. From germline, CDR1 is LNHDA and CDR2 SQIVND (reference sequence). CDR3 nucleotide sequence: TGTGCCAGCTCAAGGGACAGGGGGCTGGCTGGGGCCAACGTCCTGACTTTC. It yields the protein CASSRDRGLAGANVLTF.

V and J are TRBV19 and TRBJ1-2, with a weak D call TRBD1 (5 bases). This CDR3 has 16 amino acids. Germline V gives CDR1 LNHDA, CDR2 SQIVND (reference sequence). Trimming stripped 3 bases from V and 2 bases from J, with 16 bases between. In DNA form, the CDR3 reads TGTGCCAGTAGTATTCAGTGGGGGAGTGGAAACTATGGCTACACCTTC. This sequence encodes CASSIQWGSGNYGYTF.

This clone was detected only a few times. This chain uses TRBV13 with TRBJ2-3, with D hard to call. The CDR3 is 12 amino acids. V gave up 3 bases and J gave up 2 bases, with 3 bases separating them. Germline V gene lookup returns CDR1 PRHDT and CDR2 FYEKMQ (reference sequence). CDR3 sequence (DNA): TGTGCCAGCAGCTTCAACACAGATACGCAGTATTTT. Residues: CASSFNTDTQYF.

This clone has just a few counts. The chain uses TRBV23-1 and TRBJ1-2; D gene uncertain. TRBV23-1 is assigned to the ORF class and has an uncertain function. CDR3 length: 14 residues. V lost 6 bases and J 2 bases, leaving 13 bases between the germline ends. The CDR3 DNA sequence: TGCGCCAGCAGCCTAGGACCAGAGAACTATGGCTACACCTTC. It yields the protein CASSLGPENYGYTF.

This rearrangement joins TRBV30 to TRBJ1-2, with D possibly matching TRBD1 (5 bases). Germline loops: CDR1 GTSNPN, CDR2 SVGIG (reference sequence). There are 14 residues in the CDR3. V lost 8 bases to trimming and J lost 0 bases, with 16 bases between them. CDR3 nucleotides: TGTGCCCTGACTACGGTGGGGGCTAACTATGGCTACACCTTC. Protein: CALTTVGANYGYTF.

The CDR3 loop reads CASSPIRGPENYEQYF. CDR3 in DNA: TGCGCCAGCTCTCCAATCAGGGGCCCTGAAAACTACGAGCAGTACTTC. The rearrangement links TRBV23-1 to TRBJ2-7, with D possibly matching TRBD1 (6 bases). TRBV23-1 counts as an open reading frame of uncertain function. The ends were cut back, 8 bases at V and 3 bases at J, with 23 bases in the middle. The CDR3 sequence is 16 residues long.

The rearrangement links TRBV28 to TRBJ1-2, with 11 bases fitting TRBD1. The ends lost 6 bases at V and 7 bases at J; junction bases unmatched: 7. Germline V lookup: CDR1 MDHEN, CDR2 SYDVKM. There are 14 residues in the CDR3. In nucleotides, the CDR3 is TGTGCCAGCAGACCCGGACAGGGGGCGCCTGGCTACACCTTC. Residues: CASRPGQGAPGYTF.

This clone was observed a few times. The DNA for the CDR3 is TGTGCCAGCAGTACAGGGGAGCACAGCTCAACTAATGAAAAACTGTTTTTT. Translation gives CASSTGEHSSTNEKLFF. The V call is TRBV25-1, the J call TRBJ1-4; TRBD1 matches at 7 bases. V was clipped by 5 bases and J by 0 bases; unmatched bases: 9. CDR3 length: 17 amino acids. Germline CDR1 and CDR2: MGHDK and SYGVNS.

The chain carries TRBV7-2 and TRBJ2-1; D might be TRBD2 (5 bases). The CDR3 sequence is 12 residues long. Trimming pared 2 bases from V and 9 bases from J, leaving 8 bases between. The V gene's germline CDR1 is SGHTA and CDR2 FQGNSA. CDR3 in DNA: TGTGCCAGCAGCTTATCCCGGGGTGAGCAGTTCTTC. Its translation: CASSLSRGEQFF.

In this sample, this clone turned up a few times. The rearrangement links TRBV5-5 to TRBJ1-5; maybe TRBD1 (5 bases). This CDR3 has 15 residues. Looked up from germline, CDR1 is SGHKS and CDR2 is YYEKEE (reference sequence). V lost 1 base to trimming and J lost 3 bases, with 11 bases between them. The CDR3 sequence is CASSLRQGINQPQHF. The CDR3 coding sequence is TGTGCCAGCAGCTTGAGGCAGGGCATCAATCAGCCCCAGCATTTT.

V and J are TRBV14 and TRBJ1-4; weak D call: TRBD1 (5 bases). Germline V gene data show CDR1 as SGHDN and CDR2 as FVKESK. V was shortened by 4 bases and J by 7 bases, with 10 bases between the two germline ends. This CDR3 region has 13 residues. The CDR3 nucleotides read TGTGCCAGCAGCCGAGGAGGGGTTGAAAAACTGTTTTTT. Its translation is CASSRGGVEKLFF.

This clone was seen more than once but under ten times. The DNA for the CDR3 is TGTGCCAGCAGTTTATTCGGACTAGCGGGGGGGCCCCCCCACAATGAGCAGTTCTTC. Protein sequence: CASSLFGLAGGPPHNEQFF. This chain links TRBV27 with TRBJ2-1; 15 bases agree with TRBD2. Germline CDR1 and CDR2: MNHEY and SMNVEV (reference sequence). The CDR3 covers 19 residues. Trimming at V came to 1 base and at J to 5 bases, leaving 9 bases not matched to a gene.

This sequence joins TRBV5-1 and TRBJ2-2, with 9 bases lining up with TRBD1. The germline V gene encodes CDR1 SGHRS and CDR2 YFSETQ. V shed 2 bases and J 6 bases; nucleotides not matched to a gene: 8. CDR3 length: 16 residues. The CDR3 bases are TGCGCCAGCAGCTTTGGGTCGGGACAGGGCTCCGGGGAGCTGTTTTTT. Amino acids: CASSFGSGQGSGELFF.

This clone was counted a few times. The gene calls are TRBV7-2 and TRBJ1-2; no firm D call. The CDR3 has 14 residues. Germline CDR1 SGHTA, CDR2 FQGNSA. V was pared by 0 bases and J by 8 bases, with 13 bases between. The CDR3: CASSLAKEVVGYTF. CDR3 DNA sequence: TGTGCCAGCAGCTTAGCAAAGGAGGTTGTGGGCTACACCTTC.

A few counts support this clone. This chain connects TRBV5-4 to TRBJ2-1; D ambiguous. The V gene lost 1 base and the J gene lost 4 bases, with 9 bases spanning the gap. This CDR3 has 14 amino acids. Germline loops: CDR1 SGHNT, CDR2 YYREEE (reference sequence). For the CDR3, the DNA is TGTGCCAGCAGCTTGAGTAGATCATACAATGAGCAGTTCTTC. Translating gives CASSLSRSYNEQFF. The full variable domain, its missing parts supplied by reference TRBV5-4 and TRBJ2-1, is ETGVTQSPTHLIKTRGQQVTLRCSSQSGHNTVSWYQQALGQGPQFIFQYYREEENGRGNFPPRFSGLQFPNYSSELNVNALELDDSALYLCASSLSRSYNEQFFGPGTRLTVL.

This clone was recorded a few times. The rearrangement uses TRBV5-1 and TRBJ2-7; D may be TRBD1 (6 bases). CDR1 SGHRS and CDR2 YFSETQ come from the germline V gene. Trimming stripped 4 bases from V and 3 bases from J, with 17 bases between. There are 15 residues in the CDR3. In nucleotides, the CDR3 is TGCGCCAGCAGCCAGCGTGGGCAGGGGATCTACGAGCAGTACTTC. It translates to CASSQRGQGIYEQYF. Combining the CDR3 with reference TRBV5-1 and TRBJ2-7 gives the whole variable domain KAGVTQTPRYLIKTRGQQVTLSCSPISGHRSVSWYQQTPGQGLQFLFEYFSETQRNKGNFPGRFSGRQFSNSRSEMNVSTLELGDSALYLCASSQRGQGIYEQYFGPGTRLTVT.